A selection of T cell receptor beta chains follows, all from one sample in a study of Graves' ophthalmopathy and Graves' hyperthyroidism. MiXCR, run by TCRdb on the multiplex PCR reads, gives a single entry per CDR3 protein. The repertoire holds a few hundred thousand distinct CDR3 sequences, under 25% seen once, with about 40% in the top ten. The sample taken for sequencing was peripheral blood. The receptors come from a woman aged 45 to 65 with Graves' ophthalmopathy. Both conserved end residues are part of each CDR3. The D gene is left open where the match is weak. Rows may omit the clone size; those that give it use once, few, many or a size class.

len,abundance,v_gene,j_gene,d_gene,CDR3aa,CDR3nt
13,many,TRBV27,TRBJ1-1,TRBD1,CASGTGGNTEAFF,TGTGCCAGTGGGACAGGAGGTAACACTGAAGCTTTCTTT
13,many,TRBV9,TRBJ2-7,NA,CASSVGLLYEQYF,TGTGCCAGCAGCGTAGGCCTGCTCTACGAGCAGTACTTC
14,NA,TRBV19,TRBJ1-5,NA,CASIPGGYDQPQHF,TGTGCCAGTATCCCTGGGGGTTATGATCAGCCCCAGCATTTT
14,many,TRBV30,TRBJ2-5,NA,CAWSVGSGEETQYF,TGTGCCTGGAGTGTGGGTAGCGGAGAAGAGACCCAGTACTTC
15,many,TRBV2,TRBJ1-1,NA,CASSERPRGNTEAFF,TGTGCCAGCAGTGAAAGGCCACGGGGCAACACTGAAGCTTTCTTT
13,many,TRBV7-2,TRBJ1-1,NA,CASSLYPNTEAFF,TGTGCCAGCAGCTTATACCCGAACACTGAAGCTTTCTTT
19,many,TRBV6-6,TRBJ1-5,NA,CASIKQGYGSTGERIAQHF,TGTGCCAGCATCAAACAGGGATATGGTTCAACCGGGGAGCGAATAGCCCAGCATTTT
15,many,TRBV19,TRBJ2-3,NA,CASSIAEGFADTQYF,TGTGCCAGTAGTATAGCCGAGGGGTTCGCAGATACGCAGTATTTT
16,many,TRBV7-9,TRBJ2-5,NA,CASSRGRGLRWETQYF,TGTGCCAGCAGCCGGGGGCGGGGACTCCGGTGGGAGACCCAGTACTTC
15,few,TRBV12-3/TRBV12-4,TRBJ1-1,NA,CASSLEPSVGTEAFF,TGTGCCAGCAGTTTGGAACCCTCCGTCGGCACTGAAGCTTTCTTT
16,few,TRBV5-1,TRBJ1-2,TRBD1,CASSLDGQASGGGYTF,TGCGCCAGCAGCTTGGACGGACAGGCATCGGGGGGTGGCTACACCTTC
13,many,TRBV6-5,TRBJ2-7,NA,CASFSGSFHEQYF,TGTGCCAGCTTCTCCGGGAGTTTCCACGAGCAGTACTTC
14,many,TRBV12-3/TRBV12-4,TRBJ2-4,NA,CASSPRDWGNIQYF,TGTGCCAGCAGTCCCCGGGACTGGGGCAACATTCAGTACTTC
15,many,TRBV7-9,TRBJ2-5,NA,CASSPSWGVPETQYF,TGTGCCAGCAGCCCGTCCTGGGGAGTACCAGAGACCCAGTACTTC
15,NA,TRBV6-1,TRBJ1-5,NA,CASLEDPGRRQPQHF,TGTGCCAGCCTAGAGGACCCGGGGCGGAGGCAGCCCCAGCATTTT
16,many,TRBV19,TRBJ1-1,TRBD1,CASSVGTGGFVTEAFF,TGTGCCAGTAGTGTCGGGACAGGGGGCTTCGTTACTGAAGCTTTCTTT
14,NA,TRBV5-1,TRBJ2-2,NA,CASSLAQGPGELFF,TGCGCCAGCAGCTTGGCACAGGGTCCCGGGGAGCTGTTTTTT
15,NA,TRBV2,TRBJ2-2,NA,CGSSANRVNTGELFF,TGTGGCAGCAGTGCTAACAGGGTGAACACCGGGGAGCTGTTTTTT
13,few,TRBV6-5,TRBJ2-4,TRBD2,CASRPGLAGVQYF,TGTGCCAGCAGACCCGGACTAGCGGGAGTTCAGTACTTC
15,NA,TRBV4-1,TRBJ2-7,TRBD2,CASSQSTSGRGEQYF,TGCGCCAGCAGCCAATCTACTAGCGGCCGGGGCGAGCAGTACTTC
13,many,TRBV29-1,TRBJ2-7,TRBD1,CSVLTGEVYEQYF,TGCAGCGTCCTGACAGGGGAGGTCTACGAGCAGTACTTC
12,few,TRBV13,TRBJ1-1,NA,CASSPDLTEAFF,TGTGCCAGCAGCCCGGATTTGACTGAAGCTTTCTTT
14,few,TRBV4-1,TRBJ1-1,NA,CASSQGVANTEAFF,TGCGCCAGCAGCCAAGGGGTGGCGAACACTGAAGCTTTCTTT
19,many,TRBV6-2/TRBV6-3,TRBJ2-6,TRBD2,CASSPLFGGRKSGANVLTF,TGTGCCAGCAGTCCATTATTTGGCGGGAGAAAGAGTGGGGCCAACGTCCTGACTTTC
14,NA,TRBV20-1,TRBJ2-7,TRBD2,CSAREEGLALEQYF,TGCAGTGCTAGAGAGGAAGGACTAGCACTCGAGCAGTACTTC
15,many,TRBV5-1,TRBJ2-5,NA,CASSLNSGVQETQYF,TGCGCCAGCAGCTTGAACAGCGGCGTCCAAGAGACCCAGTACTTC
15,many,TRBV12-3/TRBV12-4,TRBJ1-1,NA,CASIFGGSMNTEAFF,TGTGCCAGCATCTTCGGAGGTTCCATGAACACTGAAGCTTTCTTT
15,many,TRBV27,TRBJ1-6,NA,CASSLHGDSSSPLHF,TGTGCCAGCAGTTTACATGGGGATTCCAGTTCACCCCTCCACTTT
14,many,TRBV12-3/TRBV12-4,TRBJ2-3,TRBD1,CASSSDRVTDTQYF,TGTGCCAGCAGTTCGGACAGGGTCACGGATACGCAGTATTTT
15,many,TRBV19,TRBJ2-2,TRBD1,CASTPGGPNTGELFF,TGTGCCAGTACCCCAGGGGGACCCAACACCGGGGAGCTGTTTTTT
15,NA,TRBV7-8,TRBJ2-2,NA,CASSLEGAGAGELFF,TGTGCCAGCAGCTTGGAGGGGGCGGGTGCCGGGGAGCTGTTCTTT
15,many,TRBV28,TRBJ1-1,TRBD1,CASSLIGTGNTEAFF,TGTGCCAGCAGTTTAATTGGGACAGGGAACACTGAAGCTTTCTTT
13,NA,TRBV30,TRBJ1-2,NA,CAWSVPGQRGYTF,TGTGCCTGGAGTGTTCCGGGGCAGAGAGGCTACACCTTC
13,many,TRBV20-1,TRBJ2-7,NA,CSASERQLGEQYF,TGCAGTGCTAGCGAGAGGCAATTGGGCGAGCAGTACTTC
14,NA,TRBV3-1,TRBJ1-5,NA,CASTVWWNNQPQHF,TGTGCCAGCACCGTTTGGTGGAACAATCAGCCCCAGCATTTT
13,many,TRBV24-1,TRBJ2-7,NA,CATSAGRAYEQYF,TGTGCCACCAGTGCCGGACGGGCGTACGAGCAGTACTTC
14,many,TRBV7-3,TRBJ1-1,NA,CASSLTGGNTEAFF,TGTGCCAGCAGCTTAACGGGCGGGAACACTGAAGCTTTCTTT
14,many,TRBV28,TRBJ1-1,NA,CASSSPGVNTEAFF,TGTGCCAGCAGTTCCCCAGGGGTGAACACTGAAGCTTTCTTT
13,many,TRBV6-1,TRBJ2-7,NA,CASLGESSYEQYF,TGTGCCAGCTTAGGGGAAAGCTCCTACGAGCAGTACTTC
14,few,TRBV29-1,TRBJ1-3,NA,CSVWGRNSGNTISF,TGCAGCGTATGGGGACGGAACTCTGGAAACACCATATCTTTT
13,NA,TRBV27,TRBJ2-7,NA,CASSWVRGYEQYF,TGTGCCAGCAGTTGGGTACGGGGCTACGAGCAGTACTTC
13,many,TRBV27,TRBJ1-1,NA,CASSLFGRPEAFF,TGTGCCAGCAGTTTATTTGGCAGGCCTGAAGCTTTCTTT
13,NA,TRBV5-1,TRBJ2-1,NA,CASSPGTSNEQFF,TGCGCCAGCAGCCCCGGGACTTCGAATGAGCAGTTCTTC
13,many,TRBV6-1,TRBJ1-1,NA,CASSARTNTEAFF,TGTGCCAGCAGTGCAAGGACGAATACTGAAGCTTTCTTT
16,many,TRBV7-2,TRBJ2-5,TRBD2,CASSLRGRRGGETQYF,TGTGCCAGCAGCTTACGCGGAAGACGGGGGGGGGAGACCCAGTACTTC
15,many,TRBV6-5,TRBJ2-5,TRBD2,CASSQTSGSLETQYF,TGTGCCAGCAGCCAGACTAGCGGGAGTTTAGAGACCCAGTACTTC
17,many,TRBV20-1,TRBJ2-6,NA,CSAWQPGRNSGANVLTF,TGCAGTGCTTGGCAACCGGGACGGAACTCTGGGGCCAACGTCCTGACTTTC
13,NA,TRBV10-3,TRBJ1-1,TRBD1,CAISGGRGLEAFF,TGTGCCATCAGTGGCGGCAGGGGGCTTGAAGCTTTCTTT
14,many,TRBV12-3/TRBV12-4,TRBJ2-1,NA,CASRVGLLLDEQFF,TGTGCCAGCAGGGTAGGGTTGCTTTTGGATGAGCAGTTCTTC
14,NA,TRBV12-3/TRBV12-4,TRBJ1-1,NA,CASSLNTLNTEAFF,TGTGCCAGCAGTTTAAACACCCTGAACACTGAAGCTTTCTTT
16,few,TRBV7-3,TRBJ2-2,TRBD1,CASSLTGERMAGELFF,TGTGCCAGCAGCCTAACAGGGGAAAGGATGGCGGGGGAGCTGTTTTTT
13,many,TRBV19,TRBJ1-5,TRBD1,CASSYDRDQPQHF,TGTGCCAGTAGTTACGACAGGGATCAGCCCCAGCATTTT
15,many,TRBV12-5,TRBJ2-7,TRBD1,CASGSGQAGGYEQYF,TGTGCTAGTGGTTCCGGACAGGCTGGGGGCTACGAGCAGTACTTC
13,many,TRBV20-1,TRBJ2-7,TRBD1,CSAELTGGYEQYF,TGCAGTGCTGAACTGACAGGGGGATACGAGCAGTACTTC
13,few,TRBV6-1,TRBJ2-7,NA,CASSEDVRGEQYF,TGTGCCAGCAGTGAGGACGTCAGGGGCGAGCAGTACTTC